This T cell receptor beta chain is drawn from a study of blood T cell repertoires in COVID-19. As for the study in general: COVID-19 samples from acute and convalescent phases originated in the United States, Italy and Spain. Sample material is recorded as cDNA or gDNA derived from T cells, B-cell-depleted T cells, or PBMCs.

Seattle cases were enrolled at active infection and followed longitudinally. V gave up 1 base and J gave up 4 bases, with 7 bases separating them. This CDR3 has 13 amino acids. Germline-derived CDR1 and CDR2 are SNHLY and FYNNEI. In the authors' workflow: Amplification from reference gene primers served as the basis for estimated nucleated cell counts. Sequenced by immunoSEQ multiplex PCR; TCRdb stores in-frame clones only, minus some. V, J and clone size derive from that table, while D and trimming were established from the DNA sequence. The data show more than 300,000 clones, with over 85% seen just once and about 1.7% held by the top ten. About this clone itself: At the DNA level, this CDR3 is encoded by other sequences in the same sample as well.

The sequence was collected from a young woman with COVID-19, enrolled during active disease. The chain recombines TRBV2 with TRBJ1-2; D perhaps matches TRBD1 (5 bases). Sequenced material: peripheral blood. CDR3 coding DNA: TGTGCCAGCAGTGAAGGGCAGGGCTATGGCTACACCTTC. This encodes CASSEGQGYGYTF.